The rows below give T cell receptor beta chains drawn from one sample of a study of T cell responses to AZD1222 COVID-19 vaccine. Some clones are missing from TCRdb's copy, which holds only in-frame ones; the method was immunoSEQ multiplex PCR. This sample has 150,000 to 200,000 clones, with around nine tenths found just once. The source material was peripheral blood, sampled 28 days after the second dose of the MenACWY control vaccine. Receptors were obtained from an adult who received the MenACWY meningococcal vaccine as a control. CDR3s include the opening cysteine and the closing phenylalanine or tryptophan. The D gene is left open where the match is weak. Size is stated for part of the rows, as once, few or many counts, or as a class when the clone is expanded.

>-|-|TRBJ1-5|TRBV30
CAWSSTHSNQPQHF
TGTGCCTGGAGTTCGACACACAGCAATCAGCCCCAGCATTTT
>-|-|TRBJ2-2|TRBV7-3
CASSSSSDGAGELFF
TGTGCCAGCAGCTCCTCTAGCGACGGGGCCGGGGAGCTGTTTTTT
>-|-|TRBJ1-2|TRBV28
CASSFNGARGYTF
TGTGCCAGCAGTTTCAACGGAGCCCGGGGCTACACCTTC
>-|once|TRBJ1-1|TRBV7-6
CASSFTSSGTEAFF
TGTGCCAGCAGCTTCACCAGTTCGGGTACTGAAGCTTTCTTT
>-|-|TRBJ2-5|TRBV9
CASSVEFRETQYF
TGTGCCAGCAGCGTAGAGTTTCGAGAGACCCAGTACTTC
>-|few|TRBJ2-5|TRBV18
CASSPTDASLGTQYF
TGTGCCAGCTCCCCCACTGACGCCTCGCTAGGGACCCAGTACTTC
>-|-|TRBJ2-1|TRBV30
CAWGKRNLYNEQFF
TGTGCCTGGGGGAAGCGGAACCTCTACAATGAGCAGTTCTTC
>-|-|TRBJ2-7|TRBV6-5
CASRDTYEQYF
TGTGCCAGCAGGGACACCTACGAGCAGTACTTC
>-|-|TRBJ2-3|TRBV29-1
CSVEHGDRTDTQYF
TGCAGCGTTGAACATGGCGATAGGACAGATACGCAGTATTTT
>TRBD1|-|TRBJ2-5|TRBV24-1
CATSDLRTGREETQYF
TGTGCCACCAGTGATTTGCGGACAGGAAGGGAAGAGACCCAGTACTTC
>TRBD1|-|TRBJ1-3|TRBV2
CASSVGQGASGNTIYF
TGTGCCAGTTCCGTCGGACAGGGGGCGAGTGGAAACACCATATATTTT
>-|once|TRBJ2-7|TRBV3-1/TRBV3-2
CASSSRSDGEQYF
TGTGCCAGCAGCTCACGGTCCGATGGAGAGCAGTACTTC
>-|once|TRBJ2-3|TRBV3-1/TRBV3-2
CASSLDTDTQYF
TGTGCCAGCAGTCTAGATACAGATACGCAGTATTTT
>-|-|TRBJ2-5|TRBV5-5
CASSLESLQETQYF
TGTGCCAGCAGCTTGGAGTCTCTCCAAGAGACCCAGTACTTC
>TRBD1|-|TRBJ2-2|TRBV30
CAWSVDRGNTGELFF
TGTGCCTGGAGTGTGGACAGGGGCAACACCGGGGAGCTGTTTTTT
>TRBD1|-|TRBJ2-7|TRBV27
CASSYPGQPPYEQYF
TGTGCCAGCAGTTACCCGGGACAGCCGCCCTACGAGCAGTACTTC
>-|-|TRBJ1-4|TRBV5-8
CASSFQGGTNEKLFF
TGTGCCAGCAGCTTCCAGGGTGGGACTAATGAAAAACTGTTTTTT
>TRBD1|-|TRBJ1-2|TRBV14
CASSFGQGPYGYTF
TGTGCCAGCAGCTTCGGACAGGGGCCCTATGGCTACACCTTC
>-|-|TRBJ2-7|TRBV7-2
CASSLARSYEQYF
TGTGCCAGCAGCTTAGCCAGGTCCTACGAGCAGTACTTC
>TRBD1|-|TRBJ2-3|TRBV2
CASSEGRTGGSTDTQYF
TGTGCCAGCAGTGAGGGGAGGACAGGGGGAAGCACAGATACGCAGTATTTT
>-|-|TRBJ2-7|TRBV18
CASSNGYEQYF
TGTGCCAGCTCAAACGGTTACGAGCAGTACTTC
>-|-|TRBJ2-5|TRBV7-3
CASRAAGQETQYF
TGTGCCAGCAGGGCGGCGGGGCAAGAGACCCAGTACTTC
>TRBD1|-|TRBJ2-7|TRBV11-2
CASSQGQGAREQYF
TGTGCCAGCAGCCAGGGACAGGGGGCGCGTGAGCAGTACTTC
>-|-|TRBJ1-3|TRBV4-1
CASSQGGGDESGNTIYF
TGCGCCAGCAGCCAAGGCGGGGGTGATGAGTCTGGAAACACCATATATTTT
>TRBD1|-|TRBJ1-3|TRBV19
CASSFGSGGPGNTIYF
TGTGCCAGTAGTTTTGGCTCAGGGGGCCCGGGAAACACCATATATTTT
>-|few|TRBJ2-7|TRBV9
CASSVRVDSYEQYF
TGTGCCAGCAGCGTTCGGGTGGATTCCTACGAGCAGTACTTC
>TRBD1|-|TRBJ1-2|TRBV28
CASSPQTGGRGGYTF
TGTGCCAGCAGTCCACAGACAGGGGGCAGGGGTGGCTACACCTTC
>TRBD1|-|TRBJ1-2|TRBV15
CATSRYRGALYGYTF
TGTGCCACCAGCCGATACAGGGGGGCTCTCTATGGCTACACCTTC
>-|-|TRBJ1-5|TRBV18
CASSPLAGGPGQPQHF
TGTGCCAGCTCACCACTCGCGGGGGGGCCCGGTCAGCCCCAGCATTTT
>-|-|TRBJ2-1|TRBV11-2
CASSAEVGNEQFF
TGTGCCAGCAGCGCCGAGGTGGGGAATGAGCAGTTCTTC
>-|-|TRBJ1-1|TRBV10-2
CATRWSGPEAFF
TGCGCCACGCGGTGGTCCGGACCTGAAGCTTTCTTT
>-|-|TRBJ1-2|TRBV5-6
CASSLNGLYGYTF
TGTGCCAGCAGCTTGAACGGGCTTTATGGCTACACCTTC
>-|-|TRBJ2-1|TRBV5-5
CASSLFGGSSYNEQFF
TGTGCCAGCAGCTTGTTTGGGGGGAGCTCCTACAATGAGCAGTTCTTC
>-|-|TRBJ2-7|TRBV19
CASSINPRRAGEQWSYEQYF
TGTGCCAGTAGTATAAACCCGAGGAGGGCTGGGGAACAGTGGAGCTACGAGCAGTACTTC
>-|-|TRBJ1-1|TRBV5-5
CASSFMNTEAFF
TGTGCCAGCAGCTTCATGAACACTGAAGCTTTCTTT
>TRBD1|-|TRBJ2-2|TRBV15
CATSRGTGAGELFF
TGTGCCACCAGCAGAGGAACAGGGGCTGGGGAGCTGTTTTTT
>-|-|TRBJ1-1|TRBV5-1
CASSPEGGGVTEAFF
TGCGCCAGCAGCCCCGAGGGGGGTGGGGTCACTGAAGCTTTCTTT
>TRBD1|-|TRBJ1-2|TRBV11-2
CASSYQGQGGEGYTF
TGTGCCAGCAGCTATCAGGGACAGGGGGGTGAGGGCTACACCTTC
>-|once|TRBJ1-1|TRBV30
CAWGNTEAFF
TGTGCCTGGGGGAACACTGAAGCTTTCTTT
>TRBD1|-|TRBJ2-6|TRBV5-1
CASSWTGGGGANVLTF
TGCGCCAGCAGCTGGACAGGGGGCGGTGGGGCCAACGTCCTGACTTTC
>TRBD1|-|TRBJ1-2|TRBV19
CASSPPGQGDLYGYTF
TGTGCCAGTAGCCCCCCGGGACAGGGGGACCTCTATGGCTACACCTTC
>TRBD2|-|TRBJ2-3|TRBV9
CASSVESSGRDTQYF
TGTGCCAGCAGCGTAGAGAGTAGCGGGAGGGATACGCAGTATTTT
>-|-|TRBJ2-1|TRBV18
CASSPPPPSVEQFF
TGTGCCAGCTCACCACCGCCGCCTAGCGTTGAGCAGTTCTTC
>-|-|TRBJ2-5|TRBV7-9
CASSLSQGRETQYF
TGTGCCAGCAGCTTGTCCCAGGGAAGAGAGACCCAGTACTTC
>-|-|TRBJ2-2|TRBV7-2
CASSLADTGELFF
TGTGCCAGCAGCTTAGCAGACACCGGGGAGCTGTTTTTT
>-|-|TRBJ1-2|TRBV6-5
CASTPGGRNYGYTF
TGTGCCAGCACCCCTGGTGGCCGAAACTATGGCTACACCTTC
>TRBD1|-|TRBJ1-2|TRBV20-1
CSASLRDREAFEYGYTF
TGCAGTGCTAGTTTAAGAGACAGGGAGGCGTTTGAGTATGGCTACACCTTC
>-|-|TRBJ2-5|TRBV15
CATSRDRVGGETQYF
TGTGCCACCAGCAGAGATCGGGTAGGGGGGGAGACCCAGTACTTC
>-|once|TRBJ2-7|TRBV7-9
CAQRHDFSYEQYF
TGTGCGCAGAGGCATGACTTCTCCTACGAGCAGTACTTC
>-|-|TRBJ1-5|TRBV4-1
CASSHGRNSNQPQHF
TGCGCCAGCAGCCACGGCAGAAATAGCAATCAGCCCCAGCATTTT
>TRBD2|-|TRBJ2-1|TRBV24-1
CATSDSAKTSGRYNEQFF
TGTGCCACCAGTGATTCTGCTAAGACTAGCGGGAGATACAATGAGCAGTTCTTC
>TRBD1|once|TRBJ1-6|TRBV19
CASSTPRTGGSSPLHF
TGTGCCAGTAGTACCCCACGGACAGGGGGCAGTTCACCCCTCCACTTT
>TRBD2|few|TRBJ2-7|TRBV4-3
CASSQGLAGVYEQYF
TGCGCCAGCAGCCAGGGACTAGCGGGAGTATACGAGCAGTACTTC